A single sample gave rise to the 21 T cell receptor beta chains below, sequenced in a study of CD8 T cells in Susac syndrome. With random hexamers, reverse transcription was performed on about 0.5 to 1 ug of RNA. MiXCR, run by TCRdb on the immunoSEQ multiplex PCR reads, gives a single entry per CDR3 protein. The sample contains 77,000 or so distinct CDR3 sequences, about 92% of which appear only once. Sequencing was performed on CD4+ T cells from PBMCs. These receptors were collected from a human donor with Susac syndrome.

The rearrangement links TRBV3-1 to TRBJ1-2; 8 bases align to TRBD1. The germline CDR1 and CDR2 sequences are LGHDT and YNNKEL (reference sequence). The CDR3 is 14 amino acids. With V trimmed by 4 bases and J by 8 bases, 9 bases remained unmatched. In DNA, the CDR3 is TGTGCCAGCAGCCCCCGGGACAGGATGGGAGGCTACACCTTC. It yields the protein CASSPRDRMGGYTF. Variable domain in full (rest from reference TRBV3-1 and TRBJ1-2): DTAVSQTPKYLVTQMGNDKSIKCEQNLGHDTMYWYKQDSKKFLKIMFSYNNKELIINETVPNRFSPKSPDKAHLNLHINSLELGDSAVYFCASSPRDRMGGYTFGSGTRLTVV.

The chain carries TRBV7-9 and TRBJ1-4; D is ambiguous. The CDR3 totals 14 residues. Germline CDR1 is SEHNR and CDR2 is FQNEAQ (reference sequence). Trimming removed 5 bases from V and 2 bases from J, with 9 bases in between. CDR3 amino acids: CASSPQLTNEKLFF. The CDR3 nucleotides read TGTGCCAGCAGCCCGCAGCTGACTAATGAAAAACTGTTTTTT.

CDR3 DNA: TGCAGTGCTAGAGACCACAATGAGCAGTTCTTC. It translates to CSARDHNEQFF. The chain has TRBV20-1 and TRBJ2-1; D ambiguous. Germline CDR1 DFQATT, CDR2 SNEGSKA (reference sequence). The CDR3 has 11 amino acids. V was shortened by 0 bases and J by 5 bases, with 2 bases between the two germline ends.

V gene TRBV5-4 combines with J gene TRBJ2-1, with 8 nucleotides matching TRBD1. The CDR3 runs to 15 residues. The J segment lost 9 bases and the V segment lost 0 bases, leaving 8 bases of the junction unmatched. CDR1 and CDR2 from the germline V gene are SGHNT and YYREEE (reference sequence). CDR3 DNA: TGTGCCAGCAGCTTGGGGGGACAGGTCAGGGGTGAGCAGTTCTTC. Translation gives CASSLGGQVRGEQFF.

The CDR3, as DNA: TGTGCCAGCAGCCAAGGAAAGGCGTCCTACAATGAGCAGTTCTTC. Translated: CASSQGKASYNEQFF. V and J are TRBV3-1 and TRBJ2-1; D is undetermined. Per germline, CDR1 LGHDT and CDR2 YNNKEL (reference sequence). The CDR3 runs to 15 residues. The V end was cut by 1 base, the J end by 1 base, with 8 bases between.

This chain links TRBV20-1 with TRBJ2-1, with TRBD2 matching 11 bases. Trimming removed 2 bases from V and 4 bases from J; junction bases left unmatched: 7. This CDR3 spans 16 amino acids. In germline, CDR1 is DFQATT, CDR2 SNEGSKA (reference sequence). As DNA, the CDR3 is TGCAGTGCTAGAAGGGGTCTAGCGGGGGGTTACAATGAGCAGTTCTTC. This sequence encodes CSARRGLAGGYNEQFF.

The chain joins TRBV10-3 to TRBJ2-1; D may be TRBD1 or TRBD2 (5 bases each). This CDR3 contains 16 residues. Germline-derived CDR1 and CDR2 are ENHRY and SYGVKD. The germline V and J ends were trimmed by 4 bases and 5 bases, with 18 bases remaining between them. The CDR3, as DNA: TGTGCCATCAGTGGACAACAGGAGGCTCTCAACAATGAGCAGTTCTTC. Translated: CAISGQQEALNNEQFF.

The rearrangement links TRBV12-3 or TRBV12-4 to TRBJ2-3; D may be TRBD2 (5 bases). CDR3 length: 14 residues. V was cut by 1 base and J by 6 bases, with 11 bases left in between. CDR3 loop: CASSLEAGGDTQYF. Here the CDR3 DNA reads TGTGCCAGCAGTTTAGAAGCCGGAGGCGATACGCAGTATTTT.

The CDR3 bases are TGTGCCAGCAGCTTAGTATCAGCAACAGGGGGGAGGGAGACCCAGTACTTC. Protein: CASSLVSATGGRETQYF. This rearrangement joins TRBV7-2 to TRBJ2-5; 8 nucleotides align to TRBD1. Germline V gives CDR1 SGHTA, CDR2 FQGNSA. The V gene end was trimmed by 1 base and the J gene end by 5 bases; junction bases not matched to a gene: 12. The CDR3 runs to 17 residues.

The rearrangement uses TRBV5-1 and TRBJ1-1; D unclear. Germline assignment: CDR1 SGHRS and CDR2 YFSETQ. There are 13 residues in the CDR3. V dropped 7 bases and J dropped 1 base, with 11 bases sitting between them. CDR3 coding DNA: TGCGCCAGCGGATTGGACTCGAACACTGAAGCTTTCTTT. Residues: CASGLDSNTEAFF.

This chain uses TRBV16 with TRBJ1-5; TRBD1 might be the D (5 bases). The CDR3 spans 15 residues. Germline CDR1 reads KGHSY; CDR2 reads FQNENV. The V and J ends lost 3 bases and 2 bases respectively, with 11 bases between them. The CDR3 reads CASSHGGGGNQPQHF. CDR3 DNA: TGTGCCAGCAGCCACGGGGGAGGCGGCAATCAGCCCCAGCATTTT.

V is TRBV4-1 and J is TRBJ2-1; possible D gene TRBD2, 6 bases. Trimming took 0 bases from V and 0 from J, leaving 12 bases between them. From germline, CDR1 is MGHRA and CDR2 YSYEKL. The CDR3 loop spans 17 amino acids. The CDR3 here is CASSQEGGSVSYNEQFF. In DNA form, the CDR3 reads TGCGCCAGCAGCCAAGAGGGAGGTTCAGTCTCCTACAATGAGCAGTTCTTC.

The V and J genes are TRBV6-1 and TRBJ2-7, with D perhaps matching TRBD1 or TRBD2 (5 bases each). CDR1 and CDR2 from the germline V gene are MNHNS and SASEGT. The CDR3 loop spans 13 amino acids. The V end was cut by 7 bases, the J end by 6 bases, with 16 bases between. CDR3 region: CASTRGAGSEQYF. The DNA of the CDR3 is TGTGCCAGCACGAGGGGCGCTGGCTCCGAGCAGTACTTC.

CDR3 loop: CASRLLGREFF. The CDR3 nucleotides are TGTGCCAGCAGGCTTCTAGGCCGCGAGTTCTTC. The chain couples TRBV6-5 to TRBJ2-1; D not resolved. This CDR3 region has 11 residues. CDR1 and CDR2 from the germline V gene are MNHEY and SVGAGI. Deletions cut 6 bases from V and 14 bases from J, with 14 bases between.

The V call is TRBV9, the J call TRBJ2-1; unclear D gene. Trimming removed 0 bases from V and 8 bases from J, with 9 bases in between. CDR3 length: 13 residues. Germline V gene sequence: CDR1 SGDLS, CDR2 YYNGEE. CDR3 region: CASSVVSRDEQFF. DNA of the CDR3: TGTGCCAGCAGCGTAGTTAGCCGGGATGAGCAGTTCTTC.

The CDR3 DNA reads TGTGCCATCACCCGACTAGCGGGACGCGACGAGCAGTACTTC. Encoded protein: CAITRLAGRDEQYF. This chain uses TRBV10-3 with TRBJ2-7; the match to TRBD2 covers 11 bases. This CDR3 is 14 amino acids long. Germline loops: CDR1 ENHRY, CDR2 SYGVKD. With 7 bases clipped from V and 5 bases from J, the junction kept 7 bases outside the gene matches.

The V and J genes are TRBV10-3 and TRBJ1-1; D not resolved. V was cut by 5 bases and J by 1 base, with 8 bases left in between. Germline loops: CDR1 ENHRY, CDR2 SYGVKD. This CDR3 spans 13 amino acids. The CDR3 region is CAISPTQNTEAFF. For the CDR3, the DNA is TGTGCCATCAGTCCTACACAGAACACTGAAGCTTTCTTT.

This chain links TRBV7-2 with TRBJ2-3, with a tentative D call TRBD2 (5 bases). Germline V CDR1 and CDR2: SGHTA, FQGNSA. The CDR3 is made up of 16 amino acids. V shed 5 bases and J shed 4 bases, with 19 bases lying between them. The DNA of the CDR3 is TGTGCCAGCAGCCCGACCGGGGTTAGGTCCCCAGATACGCAGTATTTT. Residues: CASSPTGVRSPDTQYF.

This rearrangement joins TRBV3-1 to TRBJ2-3, with 11 bases lining up with TRBD2. The junction had 11 bases not matched to a gene; V was cut back by 0 bases and J by 6 bases. Germline assignment: CDR1 LGHDT and CDR2 YNNKEL (reference sequence). The CDR3 totals 18 residues. The DNA for the CDR3 is TGTGCCAGCAGCCAAGATTACCCGGGACTAGCGGCGCGGGATACGCAGTATTTT. It codes for CASSQDYPGLAARDTQYF.

The V gene is TRBV24-1, the J gene TRBJ2-1, with a possible D match to TRBD1 (5 bases). The CDR3 has 14 amino acids. Trimming left V 3 bases short and J 5 bases short, with 10 bases between. Germline loops: CDR1 KGHDR, CDR2 SFDVKD. CDR3 DNA sequence: TGTGCCACCAGTGATCCCAGACAGAACAATGAGCAGTTCTTC. Its protein product is CATSDPRQNNEQFF.

This chain joins TRBV28 and TRBJ1-2; D not certain. This CDR3 has 11 residues. The germline CDR1 and CDR2 sequences are MDHEN and SYDVKM. The V end lost 5 bases, the J end lost 3 bases, and 4 bases lay between the germline ends. The CDR3 sequence is CASSGHYGYTF. CDR3 sequence (DNA): TGTGCCAGCAGTGGCCACTATGGCTACACCTTC.